This T cell receptor (beta chain) was identified in a study of T cell responses to AZD1222 COVID-19 vaccine. The germline V gene encodes CDR1 SGHRS and CDR2 YFSETQ. The CDR3 runs 15 residues. V lost 5 bases to trimming and J lost 7 bases; unmatched junction nucleotides: 12. Generated by immunoSEQ multiplex PCR, the TCRdb table keeps only in-frame clones and is missing some. The sample shows some 100,000 clones, around 87% of them seen only once. The source is an adult in good health. The chain couples TRBV5-1 to TRBJ1-2; 9 bases agree with TRBD1. Sequencing was performed on peripheral blood, taken on day 0 of AZD1222 vaccination. Here the CDR3 reads CASRTRDRVISGYTF. The CDR3 DNA reads as TGCGCCAGCAGGACCCGGGACAGGGTGATTTCTGGCTACACCTTC.